A single sample is the source of the 10 T cell receptor beta chains below, sequenced in a study of cytomegalovirus exposure and HLA in healthy donors. The PCR employed 60 Vbeta primers together with 13 Jbeta primers. Data came from immunoSEQ multiplex PCR; TCRdb stores just in-frame clones and leaves some out. Of more than 150,000 clones in the sample, 77% were seen once. The sample was PBMCs. The receptor set was obtained from a man aged 18 to 30 in good health and CMV-seronegative.

V usage is TRBV5-1 and J usage is TRBJ1-5, with D possibly TRBD1 on 5 matching bases. Trimming pared 3 bases from V and 4 bases from J, leaving 8 bases between. CDR1 and CDR2 from the germline V gene are SGHRS and YFSETQ. The CDR3 is made up of 13 amino acids. As DNA, the CDR3 is TGCGCCAGCAGCTGGGGGACTAATCAGCCCCAGCATTTT. It specifies CASSWGTNQPQHF.

V is TRBV6-1 and J is TRBJ1-5; no definite D call. V was clipped by 6 bases and J by 3 bases, with 12 bases between them. The CDR3 loop spans 14 amino acids. Germline V gene lookup returns CDR1 MNHNS and CDR2 SASEGT. The CDR3 sequence: CASSPGVDNQPQHF. CDR3 sequence (DNA): TGTGCCAGCAGCCCGGGAGTAGACAATCAGCCCCAGCATTTT.

The CDR3 DNA follows: TGTGCCAGCAGTGCACTAGCGGGAGGGACCGGGGAGCTGTTTTTT. Translated, it gives CASSALAGGTGELFF. The chain links TRBV6-1 to TRBJ2-2; 13 bases align to TRBD2. This CDR3 is built from 15 residues. Germline CDR1 and CDR2: MNHNS and SASEGT. V shed 4 bases, J shed 5 bases, and the junction held 1 base outside the gene matches.

This chain joins TRBV9 and TRBJ1-4, with 9 positions matching TRBD1. Germline V gene sequence: CDR1 SGDLS, CDR2 YYNGEE. The CDR3 extends over 15 amino acids. V shed 3 bases, J shed 7 bases, and the junction held 7 bases outside the gene matches. The CDR3 DNA reads as TGTGCCAGCAGCGCGTCGGGACAGGGAGGTGAAAAACTGTTTTTT. Residues: CASSASGQGGEKLFF.

The chain is built from TRBV20-1 and TRBJ2-1; D possibly corresponds to TRBD2 (6 bases). The germline gives CDR1 DFQATT, CDR2 SNEGSKA (reference sequence). CDR3 length: 11 residues. The ends were cut back, 4 bases at V and 13 bases at J, with 14 bases in the middle. CDR3 region: CSAIRGDSQFF. CDR3 bases: TGCAGTGCTATCAGAGGGGACTCTCAGTTCTTC.

The chain is built from TRBV2 and TRBJ1-6; 8 positions match TRBD1. V lost 4 bases to trimming and J lost 7 bases; unmatched junction nucleotides: 6. The CDR3 sequence is 15 residues long. CDR1 and CDR2 (germline): SNHLY, FYNNEI. In DNA form, the CDR3 reads TGTGCCAGCAGTGGGGTGACAGGGGCAAATTCACCCCTCCACTTT. Protein: CASSGVTGANSPLHF.

V is TRBV10-3 and J is TRBJ2-2, with 7 nucleotides matching TRBD1. This CDR3 is built from 17 residues. From germline, CDR1 is ENHRY and CDR2 SYGVKD. The junction had 10 bases not matched to a gene; V was cut back by 2 bases and J by 4 bases. The DNA for the CDR3 is TGTGCCATCAGTGAGCCTGACGAGGGGGCGAGCACCGGGGAGCTGTTTTTT. Amino acids: CAISEPDEGASTGELFF.

The chain carries TRBV9 and TRBJ2-1; 9 nucleotides agree with TRBD1. Germline V lookup: CDR1 SGDLS, CDR2 YYNGEE. V gave up 5 bases and J gave up 0 bases; unmatched junction bases: 12. CDR3 length: 18 residues. The CDR3 DNA sequence: TGTGCCAGCAGTAGAAACCCCGGGACAGGGAGCTCCTACAATGAGCAGTTCTTC. This encodes CASSRNPGTGSSYNEQFF.

A few counts support this clone. For the CDR3, the DNA is TGTGCCAGCTCACTTTGGTCTCAGTACAATGAGCAGTTCTTC. This encodes CASSLWSQYNEQFF. The V and J genes are TRBV18 and TRBJ2-1, with D unclear. Looked up from germline, CDR1 is KGHSH and CDR2 is LQKENI. The V and J ends lost 4 bases and 4 bases respectively, with 11 bases between them. This CDR3 comprises 14 residues.

This clone was detected only once. CDR3 residues: CASSQAVASEQYEQYF. CDR3 DNA: TGCGCCAGCAGCCAAGCAGTGGCTAGCGAGCAGTACGAGCAGTACTTC. The chain uses TRBV4-1 and TRBJ2-7; D perhaps matches TRBD2 (6 bases). The CDR3 spans 16 residues. V dropped 1 base and J dropped 4 bases, with 17 bases sitting between them. CDR1 MGHRA and CDR2 YSYEKL come from the germline V gene.